The T cell receptor beta chain described here comes from a study of response to subunit inactivated influenza vaccine. TCRdb processed the RT-PCR reads anew with MiXCR; each CDR3 protein has one entry. Here the sample spans 590,000 or so distinct CDR3 sequences, 11% to 15% being singletons. Note on this clonotype: Its antigen is currently unknown.

Germline V gives CDR1 MGHRA, CDR2 YSYEKL. The CDR3 sequence is 15 residues long. Trimming cost V 4 bases and J 4 bases, with 14 bases left between them. General observations from the study: Only a handful of new T cells, the authors suggested, are recruited with each seasonal influenza vaccination.

Specimen: PBMCs from blood, collected approximately 15 days before vaccination. The chain couples TRBV4-1 to TRBJ2-1, with D perhaps TRBD1 (6 bases). The clonotype originates from a man in his fifties who received an inactivated influenza vaccine. The DNA for the CDR3 is TGCGCCAGCAGCCCGAAAGTTGGACAGTACAATGAGCAGTTCTTC. Translation: CASSPKVGQYNEQFF.